This T cell receptor (beta chain) was captured by sequencing in a study of OX40 agonist ivuxolimab in advanced cancers. Sequenced by immunoSEQ multiplex PCR; TCRdb stores in-frame clones only, minus some. This table has about 83,000 clones, roughly 83% appearing once. Autoimmune disease history or systemic immunosuppression led to patients being barred. A note on this clone: Antigen unknown.

Study results and limitations: CD8+ T cells were the subset that, on average, had more expanded clones than CD4+.

The CDR3 runs 12 residues. Trimming removed 6 bases from V and 1 base from J, with 6 bases in between. Germline V CDR1 and CDR2: SEHNR, FQNEAQ (reference sequence). The chain is built from TRBV7-9 and TRBJ2-5; no reliable D call. The specimen was CD4+ or CD8+ T cells sorted from blood, collected in a trial of the OX40 agonist ivuxolimab. This receptor was taken from an adult with an advanced solid tumor such as melanoma, head and neck, liver or kidney cancer. This CDR3 is CASRRLQETQYF. In DNA form, the CDR3 reads TGTGCCAGCAGAAGGCTCCAAGAGACCCAGTACTTC.